This TCR beta chain originates from a study of CD8 T cells in Susac syndrome. From blood CD8+ and CD4+ T cells, TCR beta sequences were generated. Both CD4+ and CD8+ T cells were negatively isolated, and TEMRA cells underwent FACS enrichment. Random hexamers were used to reverse transcribe an amount of about 0.45 to 1 ug RNA. Amplification of TCR beta CDR3 across 54 Vbeta and 13 Jbeta was performed with immunoSEQ multiplex PCR. TCRdb re-called the immunoSEQ multiplex PCR reads with MiXCR, one entry per CDR3 protein. The table has about 280,000 distinct CDR3 sequences, 85% seen once. CDR1 MNHEY and CDR2 SMNVEV come from the germline V gene (reference sequence). The CDR3 length is 15 residues. V lost 3 bases, J lost 6 bases, and 3 bases stayed unmatched.

Sequenced: CD8+ T cells from PBMCs. The chain is built from TRBV27 and TRBJ2-1; 12 nucleotides line up with TRBD2. The source is a human donor with multiple sclerosis. The CDR3 DNA sequence: TGTGCCAGCAGTTTCGGACTAGCGGGGACCAATGAGCAGTTCTTC. The encoded protein is CASSFGLAGTNEQFF.